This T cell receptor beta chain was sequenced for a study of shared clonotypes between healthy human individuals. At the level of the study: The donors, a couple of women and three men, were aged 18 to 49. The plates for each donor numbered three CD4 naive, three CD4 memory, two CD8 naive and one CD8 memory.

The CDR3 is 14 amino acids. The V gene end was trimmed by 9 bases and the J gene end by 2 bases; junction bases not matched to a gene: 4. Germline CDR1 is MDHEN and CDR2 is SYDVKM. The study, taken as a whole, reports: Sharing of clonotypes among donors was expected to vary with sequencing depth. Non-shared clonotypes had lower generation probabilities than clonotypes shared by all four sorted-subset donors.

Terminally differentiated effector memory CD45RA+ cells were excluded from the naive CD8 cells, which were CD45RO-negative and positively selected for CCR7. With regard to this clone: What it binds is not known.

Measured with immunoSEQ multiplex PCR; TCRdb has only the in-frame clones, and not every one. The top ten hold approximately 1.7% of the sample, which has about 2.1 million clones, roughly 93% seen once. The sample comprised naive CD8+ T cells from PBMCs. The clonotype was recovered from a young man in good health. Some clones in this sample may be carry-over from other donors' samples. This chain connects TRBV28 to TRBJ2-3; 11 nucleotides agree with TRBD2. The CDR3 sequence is CASLLAGATDTQYF. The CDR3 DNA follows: TGTGCCAGTCTACTAGCGGGAGCCACAGATACGCAGTATTTT.